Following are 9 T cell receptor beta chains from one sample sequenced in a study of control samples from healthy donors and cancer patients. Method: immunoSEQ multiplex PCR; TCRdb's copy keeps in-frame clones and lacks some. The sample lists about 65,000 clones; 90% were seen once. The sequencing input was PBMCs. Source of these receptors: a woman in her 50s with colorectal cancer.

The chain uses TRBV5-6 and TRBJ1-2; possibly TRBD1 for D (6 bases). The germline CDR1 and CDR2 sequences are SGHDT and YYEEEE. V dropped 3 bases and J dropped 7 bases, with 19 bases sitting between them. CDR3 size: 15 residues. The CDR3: CASSWEGGGIGGYTF. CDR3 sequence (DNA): TGTGCCAGCAGCTGGGAGGGGGGCGGAATTGGTGGCTACACCTTC.

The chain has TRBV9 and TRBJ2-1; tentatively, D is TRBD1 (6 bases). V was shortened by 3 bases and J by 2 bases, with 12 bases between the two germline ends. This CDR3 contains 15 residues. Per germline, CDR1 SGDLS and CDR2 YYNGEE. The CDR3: CASSAPTGTYNEQFF. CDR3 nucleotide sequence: TGTGCCAGCAGCGCTCCGACAGGAACCTACAATGAGCAGTTCTTC.

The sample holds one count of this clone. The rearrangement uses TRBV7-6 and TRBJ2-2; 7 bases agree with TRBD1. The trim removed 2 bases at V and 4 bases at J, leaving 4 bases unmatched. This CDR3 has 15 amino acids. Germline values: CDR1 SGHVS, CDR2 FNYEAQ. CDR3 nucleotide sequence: TGTGCCAGCAGCTTACAGGGGGTGGGCACCGGGGAGCTGTTTTTT. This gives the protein CASSLQGVGTGELFF. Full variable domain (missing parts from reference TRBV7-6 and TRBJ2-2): GAGVSQSPRYKVTKRGQDVALRCDPISGHVSLYWYRQALGQGPEFLTYFNYEAQQDKSGLPNDRFSAERPEGSISTLTIQRTEQRDSAMYRCASSLQGVGTGELFFGEGSRLTVL.

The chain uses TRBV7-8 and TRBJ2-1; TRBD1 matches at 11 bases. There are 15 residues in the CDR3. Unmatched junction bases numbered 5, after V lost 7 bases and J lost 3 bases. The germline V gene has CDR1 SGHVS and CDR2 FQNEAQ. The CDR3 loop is CASTVGTGGYNEQFF. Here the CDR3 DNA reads TGTGCCAGCACAGTTGGGACAGGGGGCTACAATGAGCAGTTCTTC.

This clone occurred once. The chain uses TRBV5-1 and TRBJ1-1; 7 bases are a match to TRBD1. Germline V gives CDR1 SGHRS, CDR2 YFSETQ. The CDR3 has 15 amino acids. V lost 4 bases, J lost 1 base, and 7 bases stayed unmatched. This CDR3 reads CASSERTGSNTEAFF. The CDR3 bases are TGCGCCAGCAGCGAACGGACAGGATCGAACACTGAAGCTTTCTTT.

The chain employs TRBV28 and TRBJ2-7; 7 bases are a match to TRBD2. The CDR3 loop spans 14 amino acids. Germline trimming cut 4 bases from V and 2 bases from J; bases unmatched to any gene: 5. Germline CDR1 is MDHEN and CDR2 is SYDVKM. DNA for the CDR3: TGTGCCAGCAGTTCTGACGGGGGGACCTACGAGCAGTACTTC. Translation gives CASSSDGGTYEQYF.

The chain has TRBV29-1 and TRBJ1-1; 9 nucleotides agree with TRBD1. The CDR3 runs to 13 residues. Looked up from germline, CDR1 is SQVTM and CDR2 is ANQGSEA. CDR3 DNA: TGCAGTTCGACGACAGGGGGAAACACTGAAGCTTTCTTT. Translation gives CSSTTGGNTEAFF.

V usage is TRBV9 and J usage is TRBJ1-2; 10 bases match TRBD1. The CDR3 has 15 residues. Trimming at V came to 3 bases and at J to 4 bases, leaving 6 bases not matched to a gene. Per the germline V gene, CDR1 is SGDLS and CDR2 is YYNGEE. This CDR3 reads CASSASGQGGYGYTF. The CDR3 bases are TGTGCCAGCAGCGCCAGCGGACAGGGGGGCTATGGCTACACCTTC.

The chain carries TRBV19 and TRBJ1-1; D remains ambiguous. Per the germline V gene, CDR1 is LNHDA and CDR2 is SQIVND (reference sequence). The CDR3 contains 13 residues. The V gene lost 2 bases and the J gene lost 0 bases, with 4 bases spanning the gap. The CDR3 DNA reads TGTGCCAGTAGTATAACCTTGAACACTGAAGCTTTCTTT. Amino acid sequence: CASSITLNTEAFF.